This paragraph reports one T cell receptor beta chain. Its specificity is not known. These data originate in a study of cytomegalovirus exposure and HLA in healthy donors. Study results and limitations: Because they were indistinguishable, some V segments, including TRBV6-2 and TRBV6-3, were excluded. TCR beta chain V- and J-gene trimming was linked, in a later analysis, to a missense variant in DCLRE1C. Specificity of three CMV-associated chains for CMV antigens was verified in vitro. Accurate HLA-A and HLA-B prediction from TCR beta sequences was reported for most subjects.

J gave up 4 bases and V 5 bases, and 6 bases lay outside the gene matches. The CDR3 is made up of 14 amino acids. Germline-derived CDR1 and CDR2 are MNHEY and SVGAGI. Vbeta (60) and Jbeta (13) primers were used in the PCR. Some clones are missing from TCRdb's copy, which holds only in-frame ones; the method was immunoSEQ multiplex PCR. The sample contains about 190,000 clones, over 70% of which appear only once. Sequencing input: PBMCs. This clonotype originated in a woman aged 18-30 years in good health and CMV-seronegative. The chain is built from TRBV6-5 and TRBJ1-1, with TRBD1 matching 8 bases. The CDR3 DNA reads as TGTGCCAGCAGTGAAATAACAGGGGGCACTGAAGCTTTCTTT. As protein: CASSEITGGTEAFF.